This T cell receptor beta chain stems from a study of read filtering for tumor transcriptome and immune sequencing. Study at large: Patients were 17 male and some 15 female, mean age 65.9 years, range about 47 to 85.

Molecular barcoded adaptors covering alpha/delta and beta/gamma chains were used on 400 to 450 ng RNA. TCRdb called the reads again in MiXCR, with one record for every CDR3 protein. This table has 39,000 or so distinct CDR3 sequences, around 15% appearing once. The CDR3 runs to 13 residues. CDR1 and CDR2 from the germline V gene are DFQATT and SNEGSKA (reference sequence). Trimming removed 3 bases at V and 6 bases at J, with 11 bases between. Notes on this clonotype: A much larger clone sits a single nucleotide away, making a read error possible.

Sequencing was carried out using a population of CD138-negative cells sorted from bone marrow. The TCR was taken from a donor aged 40 or over with multiple myeloma. The chain carries TRBV20-1 and TRBJ1-4; D is undetermined. CDR3 region: CSASSSLHEKLFF. CDR3 sequence (DNA): TGCAGTGCTAGTAGCAGCCTGCATGAAAAACTGTTTTTT.